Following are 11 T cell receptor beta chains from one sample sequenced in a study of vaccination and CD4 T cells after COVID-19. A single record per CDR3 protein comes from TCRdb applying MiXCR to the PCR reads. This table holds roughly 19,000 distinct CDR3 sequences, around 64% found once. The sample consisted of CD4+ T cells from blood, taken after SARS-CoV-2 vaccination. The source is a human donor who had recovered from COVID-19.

CDR3 sequence reads: CASSRDPGGTDTQYF. CDR3 bases: TGTGCCAGCAGTAGAGACCCGGGAGGGACAGATACGCAGTATTTT. The chain is built from TRBV12-3 or TRBV12-4 and TRBJ2-3; 8 nucleotides align to TRBD2. Unmatched junction bases numbered 7, after V lost 5 bases and J lost 3 bases. The CDR3 contains 15 residues.

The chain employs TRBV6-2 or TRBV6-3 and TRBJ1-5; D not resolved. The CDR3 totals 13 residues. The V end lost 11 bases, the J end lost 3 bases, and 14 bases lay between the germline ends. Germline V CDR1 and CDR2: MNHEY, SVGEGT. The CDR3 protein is CAVTGPFNQPQHF. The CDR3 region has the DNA TGTGCCGTTACCGGGCCTTTCAATCAGCCCCAGCATTTT.

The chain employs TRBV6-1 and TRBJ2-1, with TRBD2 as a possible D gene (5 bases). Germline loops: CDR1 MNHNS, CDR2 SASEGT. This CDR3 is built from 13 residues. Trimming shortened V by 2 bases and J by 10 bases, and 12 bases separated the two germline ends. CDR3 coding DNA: TGTGCCAGCAGTGAAAACGGGATCGGAGAGCAGTTCTTC. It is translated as CASSENGIGEQFF.

The CDR3 DNA reads as TGTGCCAGCAGCTTTAGTTCCCACAGGGAGGCGATCTACGAGCAGTACTTC. Residues: CASSFSSHREAIYEQYF. This rearrangement joins TRBV7-9 to TRBJ2-7, with D possibly being TRBD1 or TRBD2 (6 bases each). V was cut by 3 bases and J by 3 bases, with 21 bases left in between. In germline, CDR1 is SEHNR, CDR2 FQNEAQ (reference sequence). This CDR3 has 17 amino acids.

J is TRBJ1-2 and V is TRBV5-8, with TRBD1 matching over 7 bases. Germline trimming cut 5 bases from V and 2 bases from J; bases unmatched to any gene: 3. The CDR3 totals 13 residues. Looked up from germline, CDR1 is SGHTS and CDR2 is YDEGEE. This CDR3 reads CASRKQGNYGYTF. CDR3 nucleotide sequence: TGTGCCAGCAGGAAACAGGGGAACTATGGCTACACCTTC.

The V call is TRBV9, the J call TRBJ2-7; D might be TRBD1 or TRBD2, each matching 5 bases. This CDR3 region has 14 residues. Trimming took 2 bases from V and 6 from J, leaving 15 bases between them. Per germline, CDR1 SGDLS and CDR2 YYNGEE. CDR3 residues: CASSVSSVGTEQYF. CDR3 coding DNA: TGTGCCAGCAGCGTCTCATCTGTCGGGACCGAGCAGTACTTC.

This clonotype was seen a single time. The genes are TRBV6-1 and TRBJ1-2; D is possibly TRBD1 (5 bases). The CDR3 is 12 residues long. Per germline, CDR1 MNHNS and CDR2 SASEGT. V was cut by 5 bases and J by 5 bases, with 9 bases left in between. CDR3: CASSRGAYGYTF. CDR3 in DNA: TGTGCCAGCAGTCGAGGGGCTTATGGCTACACCTTC.

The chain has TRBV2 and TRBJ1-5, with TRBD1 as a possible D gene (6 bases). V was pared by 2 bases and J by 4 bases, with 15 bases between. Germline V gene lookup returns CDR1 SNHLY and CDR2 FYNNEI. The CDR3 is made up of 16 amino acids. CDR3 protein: CASSEFETGSNQPQHF. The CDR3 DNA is TGTGCCAGCAGTGAATTCGAGACAGGAAGTAATCAGCCCCAGCATTTT. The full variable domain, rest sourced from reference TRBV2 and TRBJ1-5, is EPEVTQTPSHQVTQMGQEVILRCVPISNHLYFYWYRQILGQKVEFLVSFYNNEISEKSEIFDDQFSVERPDGSNFTLKIRSTKLEDSAMYFCASSEFETGSNQPQHFGDGTRLSIL.

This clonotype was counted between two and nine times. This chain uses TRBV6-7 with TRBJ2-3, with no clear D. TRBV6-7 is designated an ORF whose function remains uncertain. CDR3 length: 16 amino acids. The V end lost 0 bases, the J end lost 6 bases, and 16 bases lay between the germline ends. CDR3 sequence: CASSYSARFLPDTQYF. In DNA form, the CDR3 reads TGTGCCAGCAGTTACTCGGCCAGGTTCCTTCCGGATACGCAGTATTTT.

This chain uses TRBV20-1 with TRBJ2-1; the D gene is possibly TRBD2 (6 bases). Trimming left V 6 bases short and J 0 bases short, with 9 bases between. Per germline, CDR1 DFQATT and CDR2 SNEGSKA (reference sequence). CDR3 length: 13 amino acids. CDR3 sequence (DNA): TGCAGTGCCCGCGGGAACTCCTACAATGAGCAGTTCTTC. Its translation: CSARGNSYNEQFF.

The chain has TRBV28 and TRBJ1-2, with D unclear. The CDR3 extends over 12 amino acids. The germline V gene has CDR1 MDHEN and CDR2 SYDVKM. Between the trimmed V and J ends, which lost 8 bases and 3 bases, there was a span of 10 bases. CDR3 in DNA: TGTGCCAGCCTGGCCGAGGACTATGGCTACACCTTC. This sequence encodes CASLAEDYGYTF.